The following is a T cell receptor beta chain sequence with its context. Its antigen remains unidentified. The sample, roughly 9.5 milliliters of peripheral blood, was drawn from each donor. Germline-derived CDR1 and CDR2 are SGHAT and FQNNGV. The CDR3 consists of 19 residues. This sample was taken from a study of blood T cells in healthy people across ages. Study observations and caveats: A roughly linear fall in TCR beta diversity per million T cells was seen with increasing age.

PCR was performed a second time for about 6 to 11 cycles using a sample-barcoded 5' primer and a J-beta primer mix. Each CDR3 protein gets one entry after TCRdb re-called the 5' RACE reads with MiXCR. In the table there are some 800,000 distinct CDR3 sequences, 20% to 30% of which are singletons. The sample was also linked to a second study, of T cells of mothers and their children. From that study: All extracted RNA went into cDNA synthesis, around 1.4 ug per 15 ul. In both related and unrelated pairs, TCR recombination output is shaped similarly by thymic selection.

What was sequenced was blood. The TCR sequence derives from a boy aged 5-17 years in good health. J is TRBJ2-5 and V is TRBV11-2, with 10 bases fitting TRBD2. With the DNA end fitting TRBJ2-7 better, the J assignment may be wrong. For the CDR3, the DNA is TGTGCCAGCAGCTTAGGTCTAACGTTCGGGACTAGCGATCCCTACGAGCAGTACTTC. It encodes CASSLGLTFGTSDPYEQYF.